This T cell receptor beta chain was found in a study of blood T cell repertoires in COVID-19. Study summary: The origin of the acute and convalescent COVID-19 samples was the United States, Italy and Spain. Nucleic acid was either cDNA or gDNA, and it came from T cells, B-cell-depleted T cells, or PBMCs.

This clone turned up a few times. Source study methods: The authors estimated nucleated cell counts from reference gene primer amplification. The data were produced by immunoSEQ multiplex PCR, yet TCRdb's version contains in-frame clones alone and is incomplete. The V and J calls and clone size come from that table; D and trimming were worked out from the DNA. The sample consists of about 78,000 clones, about nine tenths of them appearing once. The germline CDR1 and CDR2 sequences are SGHDN and FVKESK. The germline V and J ends were trimmed by 0 bases and 0 bases, with 12 bases remaining between them. The CDR3 is 18 residues long.

The V call is TRBV14, the J call TRBJ1-6; D gene unclear. The receptor was isolated from a man aged 45-60 years with active or convalescent COVID-19. The sample was peripheral blood. The CDR3 region has the DNA TGTGCCAGCAGCCAAGATAAGGATAGGAGCTCCTATAATTCACCCCTCCACTTT. Residues: CASSQDKDRSSYNSPLHF.